This passage covers 27 T cell receptor beta chains from one sample sequenced in a study of blood T cell repertoires in COVID-19. Only in-frame clones appear in the TCRdb table, and some are missing; sequencing was by immunoSEQ multiplex PCR. The data show fewer than 350,000 clones, 87% seen once. The sequenced material came from peripheral blood. The receptors shown here come from a woman between 50 and 59 years old who had recovered from COVID-19.

CDR3 loop: CASSSTRGRVSTDTQYF. The CDR3 DNA reads as TGTGCCAGCAGCTCAACCCGCGGGAGGGTTAGCACAGATACGCAGTATTTT. The chain has TRBV11-2 and TRBJ2-3; 9 bases map to TRBD2. Germline loops: CDR1 SGHAT, CDR2 FQNNGV. V was pared by 4 bases and J by 0 bases, with 8 bases of the junction left unmatched. There are 17 residues in the CDR3.

This chain links TRBV15 with TRBJ1-2; 9 nucleotides match TRBD1. The CDR3 length is 16 residues. Per germline, CDR1 LNHNV and CDR2 YYDKDF (reference sequence). V shed 3 bases, J shed 2 bases, and the junction held 7 bases outside the gene matches. CDR3 DNA: TGTGCCACCAGCAGCCTCCGGGACAGGGTGAACTATGGCTACACCTTC. This sequence encodes CATSSLRDRVNYGYTF. Full variable domain (remainder filled in from reference TRBV15 and TRBJ1-2): DAMVIQNPRYQVTQFGKPVTLSCSQTLNHNVMYWYQQKSSQAPKLLFHYYDKDFNNEADTPDNFQSRRPNTSFCFLDIRSPGLGDTAMYLCATSSLRDRVNYGYTFGSGTRLTVV.

The J gene is TRBJ2-1, the V gene TRBV14, with D possibly TRBD2 on 7 matching bases. Between the trimmed V and J ends, which lost 0 bases and 2 bases, there was a span of 17 bases. The CDR3 contains 18 residues. Germline V gene sequence: CDR1 SGHDN, CDR2 FVKESK. CDR3 nucleotide sequence: TGTGCCAGCAGCCAAGAGGGACTCGGGGGGCGCGCCTACAATGAGCAGTTCTTC. Translation gives CASSQEGLGGRAYNEQFF.

The chain combines TRBV7-6 with TRBJ2-3; 11 nucleotides agree with TRBD2. CDR1 and CDR2 from the germline V gene are SGHVS and FNYEAQ. The ends lost 2 bases at V and 2 bases at J; junction bases unmatched: 6. This CDR3 region has 17 residues. CDR3 amino acids: CASSLSGLAGLTDTQYF. CDR3 coding DNA: TGTGCCAGCAGCTTATCCGGACTAGCGGGCCTCACAGATACGCAGTATTTT.

The genes are TRBV28 and TRBJ2-3; 9 nucleotides line up with TRBD2. Unmatched junction bases numbered 11, after V lost 6 bases and J lost 4 bases. This CDR3 is 16 amino acids long. The germline V gene has CDR1 MDHEN and CDR2 SYDVKM. The CDR3 here is CASSLGFSGGPDTQYF. DNA for the CDR3: TGTGCCAGCAGCCTGGGTTTTAGCGGGGGACCAGATACGCAGTATTTT.

The sample holds one count of this clone. The chain uses TRBV15 and TRBJ2-7, with TRBD2 matching over 8 bases. This CDR3 contains 16 residues. With V trimmed by 0 bases and J by 1 base, 5 bases remained unmatched. Germline lookup yields CDR1 LNHNV and CDR2 YYDKDF (reference sequence). This CDR3 is CATSRDAGGGSYEQYF. The CDR3, as DNA: TGTGCCACCAGCAGAGATGCGGGGGGCGGGTCCTACGAGCAGTACTTC.

The DNA of the CDR3 is TGTGCCAGCAGCCCCCGGAGGGGCGGGTACGAGCAGTACTTC. Translation: CASSPRRGGYEQYF. The chain uses TRBV9 and TRBJ2-7, with a possible D match to TRBD2 (6 bases). Trimming stripped 4 bases from V and 4 bases from J, with 15 bases between. Germline V gene data show CDR1 as SGDLS and CDR2 as YYNGEE. The CDR3 extends over 14 amino acids.

The chain employs TRBV29-1 and TRBJ1-1; D ambiguous. The length of the CDR3 is 12 residues. Trimming shortened V by 4 bases and J by 4 bases, and 10 bases separated the two germline ends. Germline CDR1 is SQVTM and CDR2 is ANQGSEA. CDR3 protein: CSVAGSSTEAFF. The DNA for the CDR3 is TGCAGCGTTGCGGGGTCAAGCACTGAAGCTTTCTTT.

This rearrangement joins TRBV19 to TRBJ2-1; 8 bases align to TRBD2. Germline CDR1 and CDR2: LNHDA and SQIVND (reference sequence). There are 14 residues in the CDR3. J lost 10 bases, V lost 1 base, and 6 bases had no gene match. Written as DNA, the CDR3 is TGTGCCAGTAGTATAGTACTAGCGGCCCGGGAGCAGTTCTTC. Residues: CASSIVLAAREQFF.

The chain couples TRBV28 to TRBJ2-7; no clear D. This CDR3 is built from 13 residues. CDR1 MDHEN and CDR2 SYDVKM come from the germline V gene. V lost 6 bases and J 0 bases, leaving 9 bases between the germline ends. CDR3 region: CASRLPLSYEQYF. The CDR3 nucleotides read TGTGCCAGCAGATTACCCCTCTCCTACGAGCAGTACTTC.

The chain is built from TRBV3-1 (or the pseudogene TRBV3-2) and TRBJ1-2, with D uncertain. The CDR3 contains 15 residues. Trimming stripped 6 bases from V and 1 base from J, with 15 bases between. Germline V lookup: CDR1 LGHDT, CDR2 YNNKEL (reference sequence). CDR3 nucleotides: TGTGCCAGCAGTAGCCAGACCGGAGATAACTATGGCTACACCTTC. This translates into CASSSQTGDNYGYTF.

The chain carries TRBV6-6 and TRBJ2-1; 13 bases map to TRBD2. The ends lost 4 bases at V and 10 bases at J; junction bases unmatched: 4. This CDR3 region has 14 residues. Germline V gene lookup returns CDR1 MNHNY and CDR2 SVGAGI (reference sequence). DNA of the CDR3: TGTGCCAGCAGTTGGACTAGCGGGAGACCGGAGCAGTTCTTC. It specifies CASSWTSGRPEQFF.

The rearrangement links TRBV7-2 to TRBJ2-5; maybe TRBD2 (5 bases). The V end was cut by 5 bases, the J end by 4 bases, with 11 bases between. Germline V gives CDR1 SGHTA, CDR2 FQGNSA. The CDR3 sequence is 13 residues long. In DNA form, the CDR3 reads TGTGCCAGCAGCGGAGGTGGTTTAGAGACCCAGTACTTC. This gives the protein CASSGGGLETQYF.

CDR3 DNA: TGTGCCAGCAGTGAAGCCGTAGCGGGACCCTACAATGAGCAGTTCTTC. Its translation: CASSEAVAGPYNEQFF. This sequence joins TRBV6-1 and TRBJ2-1; 8 nucleotides align to TRBD2. Germline V lookup: CDR1 MNHNS, CDR2 SASEGT. The CDR3 runs 16 residues. V was clipped by 0 bases and J by 2 bases; unmatched bases: 3.

This chain joins TRBV18 and TRBJ1-5; TRBD1 matches 8 bases. V lost 1 base to trimming and J lost 6 bases; unmatched junction nucleotides: 5. This CDR3 spans 15 amino acids. In germline, CDR1 is KGHSH, CDR2 LQKENI. The CDR3 loop is CASSPLDRGTQPQHF. CDR3 nucleotide sequence: TGTGCCAGCTCACCACTCGACAGGGGTACTCAGCCCCAGCATTTT. Full variable domain (outside the CDR3, taken from reference TRBV18 and TRBJ1-5): NAGVMQNPRHLVRRRGQEARLRCSPMKGHSHVYWYRQLPEEGLKFMVYLQKENIIDESGMPKERFSAEFPKEGPSILRIQQVVRGDSAAYFCASSPLDRGTQPQHFGDGTRLSIL.

V is TRBV7-9 and J is TRBJ2-7; tentative D call: TRBD2 (6 bases). The CDR3 totals 14 residues. Germline loops: CDR1 SEHNR, CDR2 FQNEAQ (reference sequence). The V gene lost 5 bases and the J gene lost 5 bases, with 16 bases spanning the gap. CDR3 DNA: TGTGCCAGCAGCCGAAAATGGGACTGGCACGAGCAGTACTTC. Its protein is CASSRKWDWHEQYF.

This rearrangement joins TRBV9 to TRBJ2-3; maybe TRBD1 (7 bases). V was shortened by 3 bases and J by 0 bases, with 14 bases between the two germline ends. This CDR3 spans 16 amino acids. CDR1 and CDR2 (germline): SGDLS, YYNGEE. The CDR3 loop is CASSAGGTASTDTQYF. CDR3 bases: TGTGCCAGCAGCGCCGGAGGGACAGCTAGCACAGATACGCAGTATTTT.

The sample holds a few counts of this clone. The chain couples TRBV4-2 to TRBJ2-7; TRBD2 matches at 7 bases. In germline, CDR1 is LGHNA, CDR2 YNFKEQ. After removal of 0 bases from V and 3 bases from J, the junction contained 5 bases not matched to a gene. This CDR3 region has 15 residues. The CDR3 sequence is CASSQDSASGYEQYF. CDR3 bases: TGTGCCAGCAGCCAAGACTCGGCTAGCGGCTACGAGCAGTACTTC.

The chain employs TRBV4-2 and TRBJ1-5, with D possibly TRBD1 on 6 matching bases. V lost 4 bases to trimming and J lost 1 base, with 20 bases between them. The CDR3 loop spans 18 amino acids. Germline V lookup: CDR1 LGHNA, CDR2 YNFKEQ. CDR3: CASSRRLLRGSSNQPQHF. For the CDR3, the DNA is TGTGCCAGCAGCCGCCGACTCTTGAGGGGGTCGAGCAATCAGCCCCAGCATTTT.

J is TRBJ1-4 and V is TRBV30, with D unresolved. There are 14 residues in the CDR3. V gave up 2 bases and J gave up 5 bases, with 12 bases separating them. Germline lookup yields CDR1 GTSNPN and CDR2 SVGIG (reference sequence). The CDR3 bases are TGTGCCTGGAGTCCCGGACTTCCGAATGAAAAACTGTTTTTT. Its translation: CAWSPGLPNEKLFF.

J is TRBJ1-4 and V is TRBV28, with 9 bases fitting TRBD1. With 6 bases clipped from V and 6 bases from J, the junction kept 5 bases outside the gene matches. CDR3 length: 14 residues. Germline assignment: CDR1 MDHEN and CDR2 SYDVKM. The CDR3 DNA follows: TGTGCCAGCAGACCCGGGACAGGGTATGAAAAACTGTTTTTT. Its translation: CASRPGTGYEKLFF.

About this clone itself: One end of the junction fails to match germline, which may point to a read error. The J gene is TRBJ2-7, the V gene TRBV6-5; 8 nucleotides match TRBD2. Germline CDR1 MNHEY, CDR2 SVGAGI. The CDR3 is made up of 15 amino acids. CDR3: CASRPGGAASDEQYF. The CDR3 nucleotides read TGTGCCAGCAGGCCCGGGGGGGCGGCCTCCGACGAGCAGTACTTC.

This chain joins TRBV2 and TRBJ2-1; 10 nucleotides match TRBD2. Trimming cost V 7 bases and J 8 bases; bases outside gene matches: 11. The length of the CDR3 is 15 residues. Germline V gives CDR1 SNHLY, CDR2 FYNNEI. CDR3 in amino acids: CASTKSGRALYEQFF. The CDR3 coding sequence is TGTGCCAGCACCAAAAGCGGGAGGGCCCTCTATGAGCAGTTCTTC.

This chain joins TRBV24-1 and TRBJ2-1; TRBD2 agrees at 11 bases. The CDR3 spans 15 residues. The J segment lost 5 bases and the V segment lost 4 bases, leaving 3 bases of the junction unmatched. Germline CDR1 and CDR2: KGHDR and SFDVKD. Here the CDR3 DNA reads TGTGCCACCAGTGAAACTAGCGGGAGTAACAATGAGCAGTTCTTC. It specifies CATSETSGSNNEQFF.

V and J are TRBV19 and TRBJ2-1; 10 nucleotides align to TRBD2. The CDR3 consists of 14 residues. Germline V gene sequence: CDR1 LNHDA, CDR2 SQIVND (reference sequence). Unmatched junction bases numbered 1, after V lost 1 base and J lost 7 bases. Written as DNA, the CDR3 is TGTGCCAGTAGTATAGGTAGCGGGAGGAATGAGCAGTTCTTC. Encoded protein: CASSIGSGRNEQFF.

This clone was seen a few times. This chain joins TRBV29-1 and TRBJ1-1; D gene ambiguous. The germline V gene encodes CDR1 SQVTM and CDR2 ANQGSEA. CDR3 size: 12 residues. V lost 6 bases and J lost 1, with 9 bases in between. Here the CDR3 reads CSVKTQNTEAFF. In DNA form, the CDR3 reads TGCAGCGTAAAGACACAGAACACTGAAGCTTTCTTT.

The chain uses TRBV5-1 and TRBJ2-3, with D uncertain. V lost 1 base to trimming and J lost 5 bases, with 11 bases between them. Germline CDR1 SGHRS, CDR2 YFSETQ. The length of the CDR3 is 14 residues. The CDR3 DNA reads as TGCGCCAGCAGCTTGTCTCCTTCGGGAGATACGCAGTATTTT. Its protein is CASSLSPSGDTQYF.